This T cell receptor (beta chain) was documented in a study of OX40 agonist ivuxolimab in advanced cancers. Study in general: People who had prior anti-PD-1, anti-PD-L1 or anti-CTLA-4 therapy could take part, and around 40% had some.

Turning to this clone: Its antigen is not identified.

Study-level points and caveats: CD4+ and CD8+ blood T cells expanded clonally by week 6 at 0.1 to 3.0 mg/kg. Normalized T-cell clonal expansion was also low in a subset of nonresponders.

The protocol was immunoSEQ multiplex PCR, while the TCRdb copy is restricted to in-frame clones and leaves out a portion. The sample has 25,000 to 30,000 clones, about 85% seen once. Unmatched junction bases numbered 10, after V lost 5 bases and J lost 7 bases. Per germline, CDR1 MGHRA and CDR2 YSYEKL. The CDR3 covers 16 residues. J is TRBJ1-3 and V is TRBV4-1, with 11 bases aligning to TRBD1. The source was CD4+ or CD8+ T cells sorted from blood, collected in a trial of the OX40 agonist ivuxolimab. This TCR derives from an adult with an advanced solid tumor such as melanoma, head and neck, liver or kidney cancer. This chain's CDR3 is CASSSYSGQGVNTIYF. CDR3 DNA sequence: TGCGCCAGCAGCTCATACTCGGGACAGGGGGTGAACACCATATATTTT.